In its sample, the clone carrying this TCR beta chain was seen many times. What it recognizes is unknown. The germline CDR1 and CDR2 sequences are MNHEY and SVGEGT. J lost 0 bases, V lost 0 bases, and 10 bases had no gene match. The CDR3 contains 18 residues. The data are from a study of Graves' ophthalmopathy and Graves' hyperthyroidism. Study-level information: Ahead of any treatment, peripheral blood was obtained at the initial diagnosis.

Transcripts of RNA were the source for amplifying TCR beta CDR3 regions. HTBI primers served in a first-round RT-PCR, which a second-round multiplex PCR followed. Each CDR3 protein gets one entry after TCRdb re-called the multiplex PCR reads with MiXCR. This repertoire shows roughly 170,000 distinct CDR3 sequences, just under 40% found once; its top ten account for about 8.2%. Under 3 months in duration, the ophthalmopathy in affected donors had moderate-to-severe activity, CAS ≥3 and NOSPECS ≥4. General observations from the study: Blood also held most thyroid clonotypes expanded above 0.001 frequency.

Material: peripheral blood. The chain employs TRBV6-2 or TRBV6-3 and TRBJ2-7; 8 bases line up with TRBD1. The receptor was isolated from a man aged 25-40 years with Graves' ophthalmopathy. The CDR3 protein is CASSYSEDWTGSSYEQYF. The CDR3 nucleotides read TGTGCCAGCAGTTACTCGGAGGATTGGACAGGGAGCTCCTACGAGCAGTACTTC.